This entry describes one T cell receptor beta chain. What this receptor recognizes is not known. No much larger clone exists at a distance of one base, and base qualities are not known. This entry belongs to a study of beta chain features in type 1 diabetes listed by TCRdb under 2018. Concerning the study at large: Mean age, gender distribution, total cell number and subset yield were not different between patients and healthy donors. The study compared TCRB repertoires of sorted circulating CD4+ T cell subsets between recently diagnosed type 1 diabetes patients and matched healthy donors. A total of 85 million to 110 million sorted cells were examined across all samples, and RNA yield correlated strongly with the number of cells per subset. Regulatory and stem cell-like memory subsets were isolated from only 8 patients and about eight healthy donors, whereas naive and central memory subsets came from all 30 or so donors.

The study at large found these results: Because cDNA was sequenced instead of genomic DNA, highly expressing activated cells could be over-represented, though the groups showed no difference in activation or CD3 levels. HLA sub-analyses involved small numbers of individuals, so any influence of HLA type on TCRB rearrangement remained unresolved. Patients with type 1 diabetes made fewer insertions and deleted more nucleotides at VDJ recombination sites, implying thymic rearrangement abnormalities. PCR may preferentially amplify shorter templates, but because patient and control samples were amplified and corrected together, any resulting skew would affect both groups equally. In all four CD4+ subsets, TCRB CDR3 length was moderately but significantly shorter in type 1 diabetes patients. Naive, central memory and regulatory TCRB repertoires appeared more similar among patients than among healthy donors.

The entire isolated RNA was reverse transcribed using the High Capacity cDNA Reverse Transcription Kit, and thus expressed TCRB transcripts were sequenced. Deep immunoSEQ sequencing was performed on naive, central memory and regulatory T cell samples, with an average of roughly 3.3 million total reads per sample. Sorted cells were lysed in RLT buffer, and RNA was extracted using DNase-treated RNeasy Micro or Mini kits according to cell number. To prevent cross-contamination, every cell subset was processed on its own, while patient and healthy donor samples were processed together. The immunoSEQ multiplex PCR was used to amplify TCRB sequences from cDNA, generating 87-bp fragments that spanned the CDR3 region. The amplicons were sequenced using the Illumina HiSeq platform. The study's own analysis went as follows. Synthetic template baselines were used to correct PCR bias computationally, reads within Hamming distance 2 were collapsed together, and singletons that could not be merged were discarded. Reads were aligned to IMGT to assign V, D and J genes, CDR3 length, and insertions or deletions at six rearrangement sites. Clonotype counts were normalized to sorted cell number within each subset before computing true diversity and Gini coefficients with the tcR R package. The overlap coefficient, calculated on TCRB nucleotide sequences, was used to measure repertoire sharing. Out-of-frame TCRB sequences from naive cells were analyzed as a proxy for the pre-selection repertoire. The table comes from immuneACCESS by way of TCRdb, which keeps in-frame sequences with V and J called. Part of the clones is missing from these tables; in studies checked, under half for an unresolved V gene and the rest for unknown reasons. The V and J calls and clone size were taken over from that table, and D and trimming were inferred from the DNA. The sample has hundreds of thousands of clones on record, 13% of them singletons. The ten largest clonotypes hold approximately 0.022% of the sample.

A single peripheral blood draw of about 120 mL on average was collected from each donor into heparinised tubes. Naive, central memory, regulatory and stem cell-like memory CD4+ T cells were sorted on a BD FACSAria II using a panel including CD45RO, CCR7, CD25, CD127, CD95 and CD27. Purity was above 95% for every sorted population. PBMCs were isolated right away by Lymphoprep density gradient centrifugation and were stained directly, without culture. Samples were stained and sorted in pairs, with one healthy donor and one patient per experiment, so that batch effects were minimized. The sequencing sample was made of naive CD4+ T cells from blood. Reading the label with the study, this specimen's cell subset or site is: true naive CD4+ T cells. The TCR sequence derives from a man in his late teens or twenties with type 1 diabetes.

Here the CDR3 is given as CASSERRTGGVETQYF. The sequence in DNA is TGTGCCAGCAGTGAAAGACGGACAGGGGGAGTAGAGACCCAGTACTTC. The chain employs TRBV25-1 and TRBJ2-5; 10 bases in between match TRBD1. Ends trimmed: V by 2 bases, J by 4 bases; bases unmatched to a gene: 7. According to the germline V gene, CDR1 reads MGHDK and CDR2 reads SYGVNS. The CDR3 spans 16 residues, from the cysteine through the phenylalanine. Only the CDR3 part of the read is kept: 48 bases, read in frame from the first base.